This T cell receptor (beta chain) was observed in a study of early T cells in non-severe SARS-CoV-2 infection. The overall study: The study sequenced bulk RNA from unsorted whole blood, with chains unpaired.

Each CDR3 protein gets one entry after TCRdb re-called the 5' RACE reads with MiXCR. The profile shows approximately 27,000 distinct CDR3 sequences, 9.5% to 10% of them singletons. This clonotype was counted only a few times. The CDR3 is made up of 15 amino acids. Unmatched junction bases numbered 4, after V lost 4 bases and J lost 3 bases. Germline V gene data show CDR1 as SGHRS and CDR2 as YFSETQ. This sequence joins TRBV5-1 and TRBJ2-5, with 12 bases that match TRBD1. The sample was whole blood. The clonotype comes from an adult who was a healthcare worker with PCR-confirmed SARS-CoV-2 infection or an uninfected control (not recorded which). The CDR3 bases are TGCGCCAGCAGCGGAGGGACAGGGGGCGAAGAGACCCAGTACTTC. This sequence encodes CASSGGTGGEETQYF. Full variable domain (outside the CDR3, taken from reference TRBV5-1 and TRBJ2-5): KAGVTQTPRYLIKTRGQQVTLSCSPISGHRSVSWYQQTPGQGLQFLFEYFSETQRNKGNFPGRFSGRQFSNSRSEMNVSTLELGDSALYLCASSGGTGGEETQYFGPGTRLLVL.